This T cell receptor (beta chain) was identified during a study of identical twins' blood T cells. Study information: Approximately 50 million reads came from 12 libraries, six alpha, six beta. General study results and limits: V gene usage reportedly matched far better within twin pairs than unrelated donors.

The CDR3 is 15 amino acids. In germline, CDR1 is LNHDA, CDR2 SQIVND (reference sequence). V shed 3 bases and J shed 6 bases, with 14 bases lying between them. One entry per CDR3 protein results from TCRdb running MiXCR on the 5' RACE reads. The sample yields hundreds of thousands of distinct CDR3 sequences, about 28% seen once. This clonotype showed up just a few times. The target antigen is unknown. The sequence was obtained from a woman between 18 and 50 years old in good health. Sequences were obtained from PBMCs. V usage is TRBV19 and J usage is TRBJ2-2, with a possible D match to TRBD2 (6 bases). In DNA, the CDR3 is TGTGCCAGTAGTATCGGCCAGCGGGCATCCGGGGAGCTGTTTTTT. Translation gives CASSIGQRASGELFF.